The TCR beta chain described here comes from a study of cytomegalovirus exposure and HLA in healthy donors. Primers included in the PCR were 60 Vbeta and 13 Jbeta primers. Method: immunoSEQ multiplex PCR; TCRdb's copy keeps in-frame clones and lacks some. This table has approximately 190,000 clones, 70% appearing once. The sequenced sample was PBMCs. The TCR was taken from a man aged 35-49 years in good health and CMV-seropositive.

This CDR3 reads CASSSGGGGMTDTQYF. CDR3 DNA: TGCGCCAGCAGCTCGGGGGGAGGAGGAATGACAGATACGCAGTATTTT. The rearrangement joins TRBV5-1 to TRBJ2-3; 7 bases match TRBD2. CDR1 is SGHRS, CDR2 YFSETQ, per germline. With 3 bases clipped from V and 3 bases from J, the junction kept 10 bases outside the gene matches. The CDR3 length is 16 residues.